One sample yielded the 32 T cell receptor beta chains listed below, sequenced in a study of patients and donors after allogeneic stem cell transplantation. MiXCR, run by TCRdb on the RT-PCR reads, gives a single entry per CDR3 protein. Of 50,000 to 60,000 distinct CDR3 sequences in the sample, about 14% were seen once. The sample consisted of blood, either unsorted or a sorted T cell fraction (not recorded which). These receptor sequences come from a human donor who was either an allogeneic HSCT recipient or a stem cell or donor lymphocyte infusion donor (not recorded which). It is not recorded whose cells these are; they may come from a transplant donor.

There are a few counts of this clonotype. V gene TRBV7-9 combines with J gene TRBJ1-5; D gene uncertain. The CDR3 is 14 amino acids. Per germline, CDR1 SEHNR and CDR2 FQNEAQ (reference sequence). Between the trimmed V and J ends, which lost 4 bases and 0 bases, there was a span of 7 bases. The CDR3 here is CASSSQASNQPQHF. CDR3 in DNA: TGTGCCAGCAGCTCCCAGGCTAGCAATCAGCCCCAGCATTTT. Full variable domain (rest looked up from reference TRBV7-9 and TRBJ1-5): DTGVSQNPRHKITKRGQNVTFRCDPISEHNRLYWYRQTLGQGPEFLTYFQNEAQLEKSRLLSDRFSAERPKGSFSTLEIQRTEQGDSAMYLCASSSQASNQPQHFGDGTRLSIL.

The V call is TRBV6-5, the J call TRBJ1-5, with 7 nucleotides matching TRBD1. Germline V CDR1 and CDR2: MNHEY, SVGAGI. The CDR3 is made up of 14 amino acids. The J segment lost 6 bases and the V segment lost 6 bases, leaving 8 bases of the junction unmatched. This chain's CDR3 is CASSLTGAVQPQHF. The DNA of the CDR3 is TGTGCCAGCAGCCTTACAGGGGCAGTTCAGCCCCAGCATTTT.

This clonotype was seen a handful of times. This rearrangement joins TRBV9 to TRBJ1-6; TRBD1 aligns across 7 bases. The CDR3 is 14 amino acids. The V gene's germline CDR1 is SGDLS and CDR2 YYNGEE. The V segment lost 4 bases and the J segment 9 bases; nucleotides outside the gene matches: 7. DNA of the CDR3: TGTGCCAGCAGCTCTGGACAGGCTACTTCACCCCTCCACTTT. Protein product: CASSSGQATSPLHF. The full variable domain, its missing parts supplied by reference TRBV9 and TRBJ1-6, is DSGVTQTPKHLITATGQRVTLRCSPRSGDLSVYWYQQSLDQGLQFLIQYYNGEERAKGNILERFSAQQFPDLHSELNLSSLELGDSALYFCASSSGQATSPLHFGNGTRLTVT.

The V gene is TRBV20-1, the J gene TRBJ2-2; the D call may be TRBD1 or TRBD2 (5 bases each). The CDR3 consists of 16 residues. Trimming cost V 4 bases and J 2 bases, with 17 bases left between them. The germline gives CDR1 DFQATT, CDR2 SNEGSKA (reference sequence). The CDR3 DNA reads TGCAGTGCTAAGTTCCTCCGGGACCTTAACACCGGGGAGCTGTTTTTT. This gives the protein CSAKFLRDLNTGELFF.

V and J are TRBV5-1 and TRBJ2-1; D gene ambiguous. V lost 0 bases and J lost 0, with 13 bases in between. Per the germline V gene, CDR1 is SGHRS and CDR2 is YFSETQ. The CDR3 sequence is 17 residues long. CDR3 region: CASSLVRWSDSYNEQFF. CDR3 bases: TGCGCCAGCAGCTTGGTCCGATGGAGCGACTCCTACAATGAGCAGTTCTTC.

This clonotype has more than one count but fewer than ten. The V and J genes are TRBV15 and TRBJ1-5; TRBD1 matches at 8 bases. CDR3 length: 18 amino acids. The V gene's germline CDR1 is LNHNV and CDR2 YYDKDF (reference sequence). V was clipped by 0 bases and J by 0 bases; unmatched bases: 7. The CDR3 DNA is TGTGCCACCAGCAGAGATAAAACAGGGGGGGATAGCAATCAGCCCCAGCATTTT. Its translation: CATSRDKTGGDSNQPQHF.

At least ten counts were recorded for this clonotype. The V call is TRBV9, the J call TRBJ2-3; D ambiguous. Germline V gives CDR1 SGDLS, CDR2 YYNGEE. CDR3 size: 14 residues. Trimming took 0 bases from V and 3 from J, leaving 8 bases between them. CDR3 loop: CASSVGKGTDTQYF. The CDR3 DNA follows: TGTGCCAGCAGCGTAGGAAAGGGTACAGATACGCAGTATTTT.

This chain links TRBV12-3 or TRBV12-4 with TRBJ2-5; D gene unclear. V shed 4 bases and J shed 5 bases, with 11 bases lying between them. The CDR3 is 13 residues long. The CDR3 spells CASSSRAKETQYF. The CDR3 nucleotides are TGTGCCAGCAGTTCTAGGGCTAAGGAGACCCAGTACTTC.

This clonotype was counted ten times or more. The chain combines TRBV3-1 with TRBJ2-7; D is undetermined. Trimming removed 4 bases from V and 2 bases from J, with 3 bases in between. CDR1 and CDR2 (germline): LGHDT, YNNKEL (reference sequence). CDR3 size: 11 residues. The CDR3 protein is CASSRAYEQYF. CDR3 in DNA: TGTGCCAGCAGCCGTGCCTACGAGCAGTACTTC.

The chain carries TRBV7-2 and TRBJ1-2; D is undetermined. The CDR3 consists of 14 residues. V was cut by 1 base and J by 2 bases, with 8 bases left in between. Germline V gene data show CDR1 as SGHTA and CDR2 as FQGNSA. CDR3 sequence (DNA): TGTGCCAGCAGCTTAGAGGGTAGGAACTATGGCTACACCTTC. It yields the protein CASSLEGRNYGYTF. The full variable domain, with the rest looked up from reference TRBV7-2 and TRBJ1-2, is GAGVSQSPSNKVTEKGKDVELRCDPISGHTALYWYRQSLGQGLEFLIYFQGNSAPDKSGLPSDRFSAERTGGSVSTLTIQRTQQEDSAVYLCASSLEGRNYGYTFGSGTRLTVV.

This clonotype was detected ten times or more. CDR3 region: CAISERISRNEQFF. In DNA, the CDR3 is TGTGCCATCAGTGAGCGGATTAGCCGTAATGAGCAGTTCTTC. V is TRBV10-3 and J is TRBJ2-1; D remains ambiguous. V lost 2 bases to trimming and J lost 7 bases, with 12 bases between them. This CDR3 is built from 14 residues. Germline V lookup: CDR1 ENHRY, CDR2 SYGVKD.

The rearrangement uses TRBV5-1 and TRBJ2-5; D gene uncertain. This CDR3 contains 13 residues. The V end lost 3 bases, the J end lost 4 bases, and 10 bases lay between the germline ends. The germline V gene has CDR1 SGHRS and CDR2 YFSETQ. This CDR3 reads CASSYFSLETQYF. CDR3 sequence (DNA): TGCGCCAGCAGCTACTTTTCCCTAGAGACCCAGTACTTC.

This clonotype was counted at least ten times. CDR3 residues: CASSLGPRGTTEAFF. The CDR3 DNA reads TGTGCCAGCAGCTTAGGCCCACGGGGGACCACTGAAGCTTTCTTT. The rearrangement joins TRBV7-2 to TRBJ1-1, with D perhaps TRBD1 (5 bases). Germline V gene sequence: CDR1 SGHTA, CDR2 FQGNSA. With 1 base removed from V and 4 bases from J, the gap between germline ends came to 13 bases. The CDR3 length is 15 residues.

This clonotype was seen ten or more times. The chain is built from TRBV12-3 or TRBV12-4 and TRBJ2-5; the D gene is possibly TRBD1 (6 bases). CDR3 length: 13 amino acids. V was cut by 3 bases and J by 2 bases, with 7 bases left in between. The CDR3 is CASSFQGQETQYF. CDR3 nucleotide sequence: TGTGCCAGCAGTTTTCAGGGGCAAGAGACCCAGTACTTC.

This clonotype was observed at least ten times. The CDR3 DNA is TGTGCCAGCAAGGGCCCAGTGAACACTGAAGCTTTCTTT. Its translation: CASKGPVNTEAFF. V usage is TRBV6-5 and J usage is TRBJ1-1; D is ambiguous. Germline V gene lookup returns CDR1 MNHEY and CDR2 SVGAGI. This CDR3 comprises 13 residues. The V gene lost 7 bases and the J gene lost 0 bases, with 9 bases spanning the gap.

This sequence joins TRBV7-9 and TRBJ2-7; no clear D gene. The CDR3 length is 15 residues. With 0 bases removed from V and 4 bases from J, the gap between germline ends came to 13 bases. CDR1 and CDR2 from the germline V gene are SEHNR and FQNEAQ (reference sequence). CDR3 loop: CASSLAQASRYEQYF. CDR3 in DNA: TGTGCCAGCAGCTTAGCGCAGGCTAGTAGGTACGAGCAGTACTTC.

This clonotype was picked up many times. CDR3 in DNA: TGTGCCAGCAGTTCGATGTTTGACGGACACTATGGCTACACCTTC. This gives the protein CASSSMFDGHYGYTF. V is TRBV6-6 and J is TRBJ1-2; D call uncertain. The CDR3 loop spans 15 amino acids. V shed 4 bases and J shed 3 bases, with 15 bases lying between them. The germline V gene has CDR1 MNHNY and CDR2 SVGAGI (reference sequence).

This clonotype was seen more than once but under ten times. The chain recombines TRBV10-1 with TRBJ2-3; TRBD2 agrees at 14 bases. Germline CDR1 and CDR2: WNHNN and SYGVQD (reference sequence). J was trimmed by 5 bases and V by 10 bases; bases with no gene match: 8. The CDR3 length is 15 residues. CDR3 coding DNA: TGCGCCACATCGGGACTAGCGGGAGTTGGAGATACGCAGTATTTT. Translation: CATSGLAGVGDTQYF.

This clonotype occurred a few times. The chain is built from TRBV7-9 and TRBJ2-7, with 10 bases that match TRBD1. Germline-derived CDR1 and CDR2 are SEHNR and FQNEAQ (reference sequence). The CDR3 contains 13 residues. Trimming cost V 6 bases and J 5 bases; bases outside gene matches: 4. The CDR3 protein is CASRGTGEHEQYF. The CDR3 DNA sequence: TGTGCCAGCAGGGGGACAGGGGAACACGAGCAGTACTTC.

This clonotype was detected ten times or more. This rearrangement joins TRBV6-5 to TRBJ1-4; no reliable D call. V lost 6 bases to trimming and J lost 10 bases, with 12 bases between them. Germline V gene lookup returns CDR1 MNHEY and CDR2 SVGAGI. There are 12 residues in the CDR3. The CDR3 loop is CASSRPLGKLFF. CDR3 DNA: TGTGCCAGCAGCCGCCCCCTAGGAAAACTGTTTTTT.

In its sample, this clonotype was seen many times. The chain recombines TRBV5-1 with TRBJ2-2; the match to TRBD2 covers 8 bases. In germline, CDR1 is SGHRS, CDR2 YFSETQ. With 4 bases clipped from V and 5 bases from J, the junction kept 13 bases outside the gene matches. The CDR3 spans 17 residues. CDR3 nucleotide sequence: TGCGCCAGCAGCCCAAGAGCGGGAGTAGGGTTGACCGGGGAGCTGTTTTTT. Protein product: CASSPRAGVGLTGELFF. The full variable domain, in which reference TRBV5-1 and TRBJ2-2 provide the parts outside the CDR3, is KAGVTQTPRYLIKTRGQQVTLSCSPISGHRSVSWYQQTPGQGLQFLFEYFSETQRNKGNFPGRFSGRQFSNSRSEMNVSTLELGDSALYLCASSPRAGVGLTGELFFGEGSRLTVL.

CDR3 DNA sequence: TGTGCCAGCATGGCGGGAGCGGTGAGCACAGATACGCAGTATTTT. It is translated as CASMAGAVSTDTQYF. The V call is TRBV3-1, the J call TRBJ2-3; 7 nucleotides align to TRBD2. Germline CDR1 LGHDT, CDR2 YNNKEL (reference sequence). The CDR3 totals 15 residues. After removal of 7 bases from V and 0 bases from J, the junction contained 7 bases not matched to a gene.

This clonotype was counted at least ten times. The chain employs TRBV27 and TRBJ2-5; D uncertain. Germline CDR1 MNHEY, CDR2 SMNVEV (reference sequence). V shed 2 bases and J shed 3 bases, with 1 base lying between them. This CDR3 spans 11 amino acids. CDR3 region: CASSLKETQYF. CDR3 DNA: TGTGCCAGCAGTTTAAAAGAGACCCAGTACTTC.

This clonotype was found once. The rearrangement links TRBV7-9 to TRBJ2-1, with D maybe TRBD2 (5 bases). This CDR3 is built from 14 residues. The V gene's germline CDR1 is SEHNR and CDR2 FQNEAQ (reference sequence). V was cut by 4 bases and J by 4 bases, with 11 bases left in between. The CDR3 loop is CASSYGKLYNEQFF. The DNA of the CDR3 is TGTGCCAGCAGCTACGGGAAATTGTACAATGAGCAGTTCTTC.

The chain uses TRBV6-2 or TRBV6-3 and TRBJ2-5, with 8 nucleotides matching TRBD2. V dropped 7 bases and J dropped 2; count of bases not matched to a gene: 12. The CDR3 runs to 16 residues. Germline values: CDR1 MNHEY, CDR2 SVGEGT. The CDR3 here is CASTLPGLVQQETQYF. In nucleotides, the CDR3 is TGTGCCAGCACCCTACCGGGACTAGTCCAACAAGAGACCCAGTACTTC.

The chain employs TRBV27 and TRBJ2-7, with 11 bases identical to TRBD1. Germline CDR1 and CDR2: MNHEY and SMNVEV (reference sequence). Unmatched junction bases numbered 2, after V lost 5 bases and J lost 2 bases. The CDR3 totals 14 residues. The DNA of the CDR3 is TGTGCCAGCAGTCCGGGACAGGGGGCCTACGAGCAGTACTTC. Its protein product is CASSPGQGAYEQYF.

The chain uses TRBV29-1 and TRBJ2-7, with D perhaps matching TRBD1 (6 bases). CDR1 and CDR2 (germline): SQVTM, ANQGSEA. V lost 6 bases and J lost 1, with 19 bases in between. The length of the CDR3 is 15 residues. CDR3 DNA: TGCAGCGTACTTAAACAGGGTAAGGGGTCCTACGAGCAGTACTTC. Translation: CSVLKQGKGSYEQYF.

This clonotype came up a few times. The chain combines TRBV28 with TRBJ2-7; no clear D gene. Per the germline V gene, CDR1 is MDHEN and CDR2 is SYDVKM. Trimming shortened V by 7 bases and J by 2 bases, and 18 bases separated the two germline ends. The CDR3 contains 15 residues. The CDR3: CASTPLLTLPYEQYF. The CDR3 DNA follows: TGTGCCAGCACCCCGTTATTAACCCTACCCTACGAGCAGTACTTC.

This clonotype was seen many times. The DNA of the CDR3 is TGTGCCAGCAGTTTAGGGGCGGAAGGGGGAGTTGGCTACACCTTC. Translation: CASSLGAEGGVGYTF. The rearrangement uses TRBV27 and TRBJ1-2, with D perhaps matching TRBD1 (6 bases). CDR1 and CDR2 from the germline V gene are MNHEY and SMNVEV (reference sequence). Trimming stripped 2 bases from V and 7 bases from J, with 17 bases between. The CDR3 has 15 amino acids.

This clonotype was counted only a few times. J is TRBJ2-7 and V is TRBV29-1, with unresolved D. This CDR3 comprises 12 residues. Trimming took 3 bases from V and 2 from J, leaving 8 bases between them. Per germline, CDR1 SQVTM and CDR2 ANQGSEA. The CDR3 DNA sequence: TGCAGCGTTGATGTAGGGACCTACGAGCAGTACTTC. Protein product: CSVDVGTYEQYF.

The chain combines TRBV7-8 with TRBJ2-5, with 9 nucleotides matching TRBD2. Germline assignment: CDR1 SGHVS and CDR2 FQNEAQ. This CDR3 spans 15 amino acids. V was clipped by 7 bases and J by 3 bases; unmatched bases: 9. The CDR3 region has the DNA TGTGCCAGCACACGAGCGGGAGGTTCCAAAGAGACCCAGTACTTC. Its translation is CASTRAGGSKETQYF.

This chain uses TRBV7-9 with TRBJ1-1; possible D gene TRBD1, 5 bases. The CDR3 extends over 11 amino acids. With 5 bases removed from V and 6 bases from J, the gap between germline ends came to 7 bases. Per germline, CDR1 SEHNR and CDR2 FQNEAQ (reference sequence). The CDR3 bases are TGTGCCAGCAGCCAGACAGCTGAAGCTTTCTTT. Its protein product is CASSQTAEAFF.